The clone carrying this T cell receptor (beta chain) was seen at least ten times. As yet, its antigen is unknown. The DNA ends 3 residues before the CDR3 does, and the rest of the CDR3 is filled in from the germline J gene. V was trimmed by 0 bases and J by 2 bases, leaving 7 bases between them. This CDR3 is built from 14 residues. The V gene's germline CDR1 is SGHTA and CDR2 FQGNSA. Control and CVID samples contributed equal amounts of genomic DNA. Sequencing used immunoSEQ multiplex PCR; TCRdb keeps in-frame clones, though not all of them. The sample shows roughly 60,000 clones, none of them appearing just once. This record comes from a study of T cell clonality in common variable immunodeficiency. Overall study results and limits: Shared TCRbeta clones were fewer between CVID subjects than controls. T cell subpopulation sequencing would be needed to explain CVID clonality. Reportedly, TCR beta sequences from common variable immunodeficiency showed fewer deletions and N-nucleotide insertions.

What was sequenced was peripheral blood mononuclear cells. This chain joins TRBV7-2 and TRBJ1-2; D possibly corresponds to TRBD1 (5 bases). The receptor was isolated from a person aged 18 to 75 in good health. This CDR3 reads CASSLAAGNYGYTF. The CDR3 bases that were read are TGTGCCAGCAGCTTAGCGGCAGGGAACTATGGC.